These 8 T cell receptor beta chains came from one sample sequenced in a study. One entry per CDR3 protein results from TCRdb running MiXCR on the RT-PCR reads. The sample consists of about 680,000 distinct CDR3 sequences, 13% to 15% of them appearing once. Sequencing input: memory CD4+ T cells from blood. These receptors were collected from a female donor in good health, serving as a healthy control.

This rearrangement joins TRBV7-8 to TRBJ2-1; D ambiguous. V was clipped by 5 bases and J by 15 bases, with 20 bases between them. This CDR3 is 13 amino acids long. Germline V gene lookup returns CDR1 SGHVS and CDR2 FQNEAQ. Here the CDR3 DNA reads TGTGCCAGCAGCCCCGGAGCCGCTCGAGAGTGGTTCTTC. This encodes CASSPGAAREWFF.

The chain uses TRBV28 and TRBJ2-1; 8 bases are a match to TRBD2. The J segment lost 11 bases and the V segment lost 5 bases, leaving 8 bases of the junction unmatched. The germline CDR1 and CDR2 sequences are MDHEN and SYDVKM. CDR3 size: 13 residues. CDR3 DNA sequence: TGTGCCAGCAGTCCGGGGGGGCCGGGACAGCAGTTCTTC. Residues: CASSPGGPGQQFF.

This clonotype was seen a few times. This chain uses TRBV5-1 with TRBJ2-5; D gene uncertain. Germline V gives CDR1 SGHRS, CDR2 YFSETQ. The CDR3 consists of 12 residues. Trimming removed 10 bases at V and 5 bases at J, with 15 bases between. The chain's CDR3 is CAPKSGPETQYF. The CDR3 DNA is TGCGCCCCCAAGTCGGGTCCCGAGACCCAGTACTTC.

This clonotype has just a few counts. This chain joins TRBV25-1 and TRBJ2-3; 9 bases are shared with TRBD1. CDR1 and CDR2 from the germline V gene are MGHDK and SYGVNS. The CDR3 covers 14 residues. V lost 6 bases, J lost 2 bases, and 3 bases stayed unmatched. The CDR3 sequence is CASSDRGITDTQYF. The CDR3 DNA follows: TGTGCCAGCAGCGACAGGGGGATCACAGATACGCAGTATTTT.

The gene calls are TRBV12-3 or TRBV12-4 and TRBJ1-5, with D hard to call. This CDR3 region has 12 residues. Trimming removed 4 bases from V and 6 bases from J, with 7 bases in between. The CDR3 bases are TGTGCCAGCAGTTCCTTCGGTCAGCCCCAGCATTTT. Protein: CASSSFGQPQHF.

The chain combines TRBV4-2 with TRBJ2-1; 7 positions match TRBD2. Germline values: CDR1 LGHNA, CDR2 YNFKEQ. CDR3 length equals 16 residues. V gave up 1 base and J gave up 4 bases; unmatched junction bases: 7. CDR3 DNA sequence: TGTGCCAGCAGCCAAGTTTTGGCTAGCGGTTACAATGAGCAGTTCTTC. This codes for CASSQVLASGYNEQFF.

This chain uses TRBV18 with TRBJ1-1; D call uncertain. CDR1 and CDR2 (germline): KGHSH, LQKENI. Trimming removed 4 bases from V and 2 bases from J, with 11 bases in between. This CDR3 comprises 14 residues. CDR3 region: CASSLSSENTEAFF. The CDR3 region has the DNA TGTGCCAGCTCACTCTCTTCGGAAAACACTGAAGCTTTCTTT.

This clonotype has ten or more counts. The chain couples TRBV7-9 to TRBJ2-7; TRBD1 is a possible D gene (5 bases). V lost 5 bases and J 0 bases, leaving 11 bases between the germline ends. CDR1 and CDR2 from the germline V gene are SEHNR and FQNEAQ (reference sequence). The length of the CDR3 is 14 residues. Here the CDR3 DNA reads TGTGCCAGCAGCCCCCGACAGTCCTCCTACGAGCAGTACTTC. Translating it yields CASSPRQSSYEQYF.